The clone carrying this T cell receptor (beta chain) was seen at least ten times. Its target is not known. The CDR3 totals 13 residues. The germline V gene has CDR1 MGHRA and CDR2 YSYEKL. Between the trimmed V and J ends, which lost 9 bases and 2 bases, there was a span of 12 bases. These data belong to a study of T-cell reconstitution after alpha-beta-depleted transplantation in children. Study-level results: The study traced high day-60 TCRbeta diversity in some patients to surviving recipient T cells and thymic progenitors. T cells produced anew were the main source of T-cell counts and diversity one year after transplant. Roughly two months post-transplant, alpha-beta T cells reportedly originated from several hundred graft clones that had expanded.

Unique molecular identifiers were used to barcode this TCRbeta library. Each CDR3 protein is one row after TCRdb ran MiXCR on the PCR reads. The table lists a few hundred thousand distinct CDR3 sequences, 20% to 30% of them singletons, with approximately 33% in the top ten. This sequence originates from a boy under three years old with Wiskott-Aldrich syndrome, due to receive a stem cell transplant. Source: PBMCs, taken before TCRalphabeta/CD19-depleted stem cell transplant. The chain carries TRBV4-1 and TRBJ2-3; D gene uncertain. DNA for the CDR3: TGCGCCAGTCGCGGTTCATCCACAGATACGCAGTATTTT. This gives the protein CASRGSSTDTQYF.